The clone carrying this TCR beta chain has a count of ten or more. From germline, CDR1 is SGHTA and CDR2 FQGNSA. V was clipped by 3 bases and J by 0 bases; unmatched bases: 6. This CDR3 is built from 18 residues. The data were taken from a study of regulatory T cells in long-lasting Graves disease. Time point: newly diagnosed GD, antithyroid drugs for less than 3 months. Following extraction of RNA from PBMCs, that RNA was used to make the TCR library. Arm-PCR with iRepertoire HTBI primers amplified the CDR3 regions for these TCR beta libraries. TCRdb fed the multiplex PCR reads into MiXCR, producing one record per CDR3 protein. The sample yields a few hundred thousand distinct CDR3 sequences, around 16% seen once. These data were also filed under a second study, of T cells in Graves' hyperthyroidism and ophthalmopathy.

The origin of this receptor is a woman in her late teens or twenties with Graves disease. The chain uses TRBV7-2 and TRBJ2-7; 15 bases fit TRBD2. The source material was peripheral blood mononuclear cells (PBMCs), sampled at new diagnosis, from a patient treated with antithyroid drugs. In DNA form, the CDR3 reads TGTGCCAGCAGCTTGACCGGGACTAGCGGGGGGAGCTCCTACGAGCAGTACTTC. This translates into CASSLTGTSGGSSYEQYF.